This T cell receptor (beta chain) was retrieved from a study of T cells in Graves' hyperthyroidism and ophthalmopathy. Study as a whole: Peripheral blood sampling occurred at initial diagnosis, before any treatment. Findings and caveats of the study: A model of 13 V-J features distinguished ophthalmopathy from stable hyperthyroidism.

V lost 2 bases, J lost 4 bases, and 4 bases stayed unmatched. CDR1 and CDR2 (germline): SGDLS, YYNGEE. The CDR3 spans 16 residues. This clonotype was picked up many times. Its antigen is not known. Uncontrolled infection, other autoimmune disease, pregnancy or lactation barred patients from enrollment. For the diagnoses, clinical symptoms, serum thyroxine and TRAb, thyroid ultrasound and orbital computed tomography were used. Researchers took RNA transcripts and amplified the TCR beta CDR3 regions from them. When the TCR CDR3 underwent first-round RT-PCR, the HTBI primer set was used. TCRdb re-analysed the multiplex PCR reads in MiXCR, keeping a single row per CDR3 protein. The table lists 380,000 or so distinct CDR3 sequences, 15% to 20% of them singletons.

This sequence originates from a young woman with Graves' hyperthyroidism. The sequenced sample consisted of blood. The chain links TRBV9 to TRBJ2-5, with TRBD2 identical over 14 bases. CDR3 region: CASSVGTSGGRETQYF. The CDR3 DNA is TGTGCCAGCAGCGTCGGGACTAGCGGGGGCAGAGAGACCCAGTACTTC.